The rows below give T cell receptor beta chains drawn from one sample of a study of T cells in Graves' hyperthyroidism and ophthalmopathy. Using its own MiXCR run on the multiplex PCR reads, TCRdb lists one record per CDR3 protein. In the table there are hundreds of thousands of distinct CDR3 sequences, 15% to 17% of which are singletons. The sequencing input was blood. These TCRs come from a woman in her late teens or twenties with Graves' hyperthyroidism. Both conserved end residues are part of each CDR3. The D gene is left open where the match is weak. The size entry is marked missing in some rows and otherwise reads once, few, many or a size class.

many	TRBJ2-1	NA	17	TRBV7-9	TGTGCCAGCAGCTATCCTCGTGTCGGCGGGAACCCGAATGAGCAGTTCTTC	CASSYPRVGGNPNEQFF
few	TRBJ2-2	NA	14	TRBV28	TGTGCCAGCAGCCTATCCGATAAGACCGGGGAGCTGTTTTTT	CASSLSDKTGELFF
many	TRBJ1-5	TRBD1	16	TRBV27	TGTGCCAGCAGTCAGACAGGGGGCTTAAGGAGTCAGCCCCAGCATTTT	CASSQTGGLRSQPQHF
NA	TRBJ1-3	NA	12	TRBV11-2	TGTGCCAGCGCTTTTGGGGGAAACACCATATATTTT	CASAFGGNTIYF
many	TRBJ2-5	NA	14	TRBV7-9	TGTGCCAGCAGCTTAGCAGGGGGTCAAGAGACCCAGTACTTC	CASSLAGGQETQYF
NA	TRBJ1-3	NA	15	TRBV29-1	TGCAGCGGTCTAGGACCGGGACCCTCGGGAAACACCATATATTTT	CSGLGPGPSGNTIYF
many	TRBJ1-1	NA	17	TRBV3-1	TGTGCCAGCAGCTTTTTGGCGGGGCGGAACAGTAACACTGAAGCTTTCTTT	CASSFLAGRNSNTEAFF
many	TRBJ2-1	TRBD2	16	TRBV24-1	TGTGCCACCAGTGAACCAAGCGGGGGTCCATACAATGAGCAGTTCTTC	CATSEPSGGPYNEQFF
NA	TRBJ1-3	TRBD1	17	TRBV6-1	TGTGCCAGCAGCGGAGCCGGGACAGGGGATTTTGGAAACACCATATATTTT	CASSGAGTGDFGNTIYF
many	TRBJ2-1	NA	15	TRBV7-2	TGTGCCAGCAGCTTAGCGGCAGCGAGGCTCAATGAGCAGTTCTTC	CASSLAAARLNEQFF
many	TRBJ2-3	TRBD2	16	TRBV11-3	TGTGCCAGCAGCTCGCACCTTAGCGGGGTCACAGATACGCAGTATTTT	CASSSHLSGVTDTQYF
NA	TRBJ2-3	TRBD2	19	TRBV28	TGTGCCAGCAGTTTACGTCGGACTAGCGGGAGGGGCGGCACAGATACGCAGTATTTT	CASSLRRTSGRGGTDTQYF
NA	TRBJ2-1	TRBD2	14	TRBV6-2/TRBV6-3	TGTGCCAGCAACACAGCGGGGGTACGCAATGAGCAGTTCTTC	CASNTAGVRNEQFF
NA	TRBJ2-1	TRBD2	16	TRBV4-1	TGCGCCAGCAGCCAAGGGGGACTAGCGGGCTACGATGAGCAGTTCTTC	CASSQGGLAGYDEQFF
NA	TRBJ2-7	NA	15	TRBV6-2/TRBV6-3	TGTGCCAGCAGCACGGCGGCAGGCTACTCCTACGAGCAGTACTTC	CASSTAAGYSYEQYF
NA	TRBJ1-1	TRBD1	15	TRBV27	TGTGCCAGCAGTTCCCTCGGGACAGGGGATTGGCGGGCTTTCTTT	CASSSLGTGDWRAFF
few	TRBJ2-6	NA	18	TRBV19	TGTGCCAGTAGCAGAGCGGGACAGCAGGTGGCTGGGGCCAACGTCCTGACTTTC	CASSRAGQQVAGANVLTF
NA	TRBJ1-5	NA	14	TRBV10-3	TGTGCCATCAGTGAGTCTGAAGGGGCACAGCCCCAGCATTTT	CAISESEGAQPQHF
NA	TRBJ2-6	NA	16	TRBV3-1	TGTGCCAGCAGCCAAGGCAACAGCCCTGGGGCCAACGTCCTGACTTTC	CASSQGNSPGANVLTF
few	TRBJ1-6	NA	19	TRBV15	TGTGCCACCAGTCGCTTTCCGAGGGGGTCAGAGTCTAGTAATTCACCCCTCCACTTT	CATSRFPRGSESSNSPLHF
few	TRBJ2-7	NA	15	TRBV4-2	TGTGCCAGCAGCCAAATCCCGGGAGCAGGCTACGAGCAGTACTTC	CASSQIPGAGYEQYF
NA	TRBJ2-7	NA	13	TRBV20-1	TGCAGTGCGGGACTCGGGGGACAAGGCGAGCAGTACTTC	CSAGLGGQGEQYF
many	TRBJ2-3	NA	14	TRBV5-1	TGCGCCAGCAGCTTGGACAGGGACACAGATACGCAGTATTTT	CASSLDRDTDTQYF
NA	TRBJ2-1	NA	14	TRBV6-1	TGTGCCAGCGTAAGCGGTAGCTCCTACAATGAGCAGTTCTTC	CASVSGSSYNEQFF
NA	TRBJ1-2	NA	16	TRBV15	TGTGCCACCAGCAGAGGGAACGGGCTAGAGGGCTATGGCTACACCTTC	CATSRGNGLEGYGYTF
many	TRBJ2-1	NA	15	TRBV20-1	TGCAGTGCTAGAGCTTTCGATAGCTCCTACAATGAGCAGTTCTTC	CSARAFDSSYNEQFF
NA	TRBJ2-1	NA	13	TRBV12-3/TRBV12-4	TGTGCCAGCAGTAGGGCGAGGGTGGATGAGCAGTTCTTC	CASSRARVDEQFF
many	TRBJ1-2	NA	13	TRBV7-2	TGTGCCAGCAGCTACGGGCTTCGTTATGGCTACACCTTC	CASSYGLRYGYTF
NA	TRBJ2-7	NA	15	TRBV12-3/TRBV12-4	TGTGCCAGCAGTTTAATAGGGGCAGGGTCTCTCGAGCAGTACTTC	CASSLIGAGSLEQYF
NA	TRBJ1-3	NA	15	TRBV18	TGTGCCAGCTCACCAAGCGCCTCCTCTGGAAACACCATATATTTT	CASSPSASSGNTIYF
NA	TRBJ2-7	TRBD1	14	TRBV24-1	TGTGCCACCAGTGAGGGACAGGGCTCCCACGAGCAGTACTTC	CATSEGQGSHEQYF
many	TRBJ2-2	NA	17	TRBV3-1	TGTGCCAGCAGCCAAGATGTGTGGACAGCGAACACCGGGGAGCTGTTTTTT	CASSQDVWTANTGELFF
NA	TRBJ2-7	NA	14	TRBV6-2/TRBV6-3	TGTGCCAGCAGGACCTCGGGACTGACCTACGAGCAGTACTTC	CASRTSGLTYEQYF
many	TRBJ2-1	TRBD1	15	TRBV6-1	TGTGCCAGCAGTGAAGTGGGACAGGGGATTCGTGAGCAGTTCTTC	CASSEVGQGIREQFF
NA	TRBJ1-2	NA	13	TRBV28	TGTGCCAGCAGTTTACAAAATACCTATGGCTACACCTTC	CASSLQNTYGYTF
many	TRBJ1-3	NA	14	TRBV12-3/TRBV12-4	TGTGCCAGCAGTTTAGCGGAATCCGGAAACACCATATATTTT	CASSLAESGNTIYF
many	TRBJ2-1	NA	15	TRBV7-3	TGTGCCAGCAGCTCCCCGGATAGCGGACACAATGAGCAGTTCTTC	CASSSPDSGHNEQFF
few	TRBJ1-4	TRBD1	15	TRBV20-1	TGCAGTGCTAGAGGTTCAGGGGGCACTAATGAAAAACTGTTTTTT	CSARGSGGTNEKLFF
NA	TRBJ2-2	NA	13	TRBV2	TGTGCCAGCAGTGAGGGGACAACGGGACGGCTGTTTTTT	CASSEGTTGRLFF
many	TRBJ1-2	NA	15	TRBV7-2	TGTGCCAGCAGCTTAGAACTGTCACGCTGGTATGGCTACACCTTC	CASSLELSRWYGYTF
few	TRBJ2-7	NA	13	TRBV10-2	TGCGCCAGCAGTTTAAACAGTCAATACGAGCAGTACTTC	CASSLNSQYEQYF
many	TRBJ1-1	NA	12	TRBV11-2	TGTGCCAGCAGCCTGACGGACAATGAAGCTTTCTTT	CASSLTDNEAFF
few	TRBJ1-2	NA	17	TRBV6-6	TGTGCCAGCAGTTACTTACCGGGACAAGGAGATAACTATGGCTACACCTTC	CASSYLPGQGDNYGYTF
many	TRBJ2-3	NA	13	TRBV7-2	TGTGCCAGCAGCTTAGTAGTGGAGGCTACGCAGTATTTT	CASSLVVEATQYF
NA	TRBJ2-7	TRBD2	13	TRBV20-1	TGCAGTGCTAGTTTAGTAGCGGGAGACGAGCAGTACTTC	CSASLVAGDEQYF
many	TRBJ1-2	NA	13	TRBV12-3/TRBV12-4	TGTGCCAGCAGTTTAGAGGTTTCGGCTGGCTACACCTTC	CASSLEVSAGYTF
many	TRBJ1-6	NA	13	TRBV6-1	TGTGCCAGCAGGTGGCAGGAAAATTCACCCCTCCACTTT	CASRWQENSPLHF
many	TRBJ1-1	TRBD1	14	TRBV6-1	TGTGCCAGCAGGCGAACAGGGGCGAGAACTGAAGCTTTCTTT	CASRRTGARTEAFF
many	TRBJ2-1	NA	17	TRBV7-8	TGTGCCAGCAGCTTTCGGGTGTCCCGGGGACTCTCCAATGAGCAGTTCTTC	CASSFRVSRGLSNEQFF
many	TRBJ1-2	NA	13	TRBV3-1	TGTGCCAGCAGCCAAGATTATAGCTATGGCTACACCTTC	CASSQDYSYGYTF
many	TRBJ2-7	NA	13	TRBV27	TGTGCCAGCAGTTTATTCGTCCGAGGCGAGCAGTACTTC	CASSLFVRGEQYF
many	TRBJ1-4	TRBD1	13	TRBV20-1	TGCAGTGTCCCGGGACAGGGGGGTGAAAAACTGTTTTTT	CSVPGQGGEKLFF
few	TRBJ2-3	TRBD2	19	TRBV20-1	TGCAGTGCTAGGGGGGCTCCGGGGGGACTAGCGGGACACACAGATACGCAGTATTTT	CSARGAPGGLAGHTDTQYF
few	TRBJ2-1	NA	12	TRBV29-1	TGCAGCGGCGGGCCAGGGGTTGGTGAGCAGTTCTTC	CSGGPGVGEQFF
many	TRBJ1-1	TRBD1	16	TRBV6-2/TRBV6-3	TGTGCCAGCAGCGAGATACAGGGGGCAAGGAACACTGAAGCTTTCTTT	CASSEIQGARNTEAFF
many	TRBJ2-1	TRBD2	17	TRBV6-2/TRBV6-3	TGTGCCAGCAGCCAAGACCGAGGGCTAGCGGGAGAGGGTGAGCAGTTCTTC	CASSQDRGLAGEGEQFF